One TCR beta chain is described in this entry. Antigen specificity is unknown. Germline values: CDR1 LNHNV, CDR2 YYDKDF (reference sequence). V gave up 8 bases and J gave up 6 bases, with 22 bases separating them. This CDR3 is 15 amino acids long. This sample was taken from a study of T cells in Graves' hyperthyroidism and ophthalmopathy. Study conclusions and caveats: A median around six months before onset, the model predicted ophthalmopathy. A model of 13 V-J features distinguished ophthalmopathy from stable hyperthyroidism. Also found in blood were most expanded thyroid clonotypes above 0.001.

RNA transcripts provided the source from which TCR beta CDR3 regions were amplified. First-round RT-PCR with HTBI primers amplified the TCR CDR3 region. In TCRdb, the multiplex PCR reads were re-called with MiXCR into one record per CDR3 protein. The sample carries some 550,000 distinct CDR3 sequences, less than 25% recorded once. The source of the PBMCs was approximately 9.5 ml of fresh peripheral blood. Material: blood. The TCR originated in a young man with Graves' hyperthyroidism. This sequence joins TRBV15 and TRBJ1-2; a weak D match, TRBD1 (5 bases). CDR3 bases: TGTGCCACCGGGGGTACCCGGGGGGAGAGGGATGGCTACACCTTC. It encodes CATGGTRGERDGYTF.